This T cell receptor (beta chain) was profiled in a study of shared clonotypes between healthy human individuals. Libraries were prepared by immunoSEQ multiplex PCR; TCRdb keeps only in-frame clonotypes and omits some of them. Of roughly 760,000 clones listed, approximately 74% are singletons. This clone showed up just a few times. Its target is not known. General observations from the study: A generally larger estimated richness was seen in naive subsets than in memory subsets. Only blood was sampled; tissue repertoires likely differ.

The CDR3 consists of 14 residues. V shed 1 base, J shed 6 bases, and the junction held 4 bases outside the gene matches. Germline-derived CDR1 and CDR2 are SGHNT and YYREEE (reference sequence). Researchers partitioned CD4+ cells into CD45RA+ naive and CD45RA-negative memory subsets. Sequencing was carried out using memory CD4+ T cells sorted from blood. This sample's subset: CD45RA-negative fraction. The receptor was derived from a woman in her twenties or thirties in good health. The rearrangement uses TRBV5-4 and TRBJ2-7; 10 bases match TRBD1. This CDR3 reads CASSLRTGGGEQYF. The CDR3 coding sequence is TGTGCCAGCAGCTTGCGGACAGGGGGGGGCGAGCAGTACTTC.